This TCR beta chain appears in the sequencing data of a study of patients and donors after allogeneic stem cell transplantation. In its sample, this clonotype was seen many times. In TCRdb, the RT-PCR reads were re-called with MiXCR into one record per CDR3 protein. The sample records about 230,000 distinct CDR3 sequences, approximately 14% being singletons. This sequence was found in a human donor who was either an allogeneic HSCT recipient or a stem cell or donor lymphocyte infusion donor (not recorded which). It is not recorded whose cells these are; they may come from a transplant donor. Sequencing was performed on blood, either unsorted or a sorted T cell fraction (not recorded which).

CDR3 protein: CASSQVSTSQETQYF. The CDR3 DNA is TGTGCCAGCAGCCAGGTTTCGACTAGCCAAGAGACCCAGTACTTC. The chain recombines TRBV7-3 with TRBJ2-5, with D possibly being TRBD2 (6 bases). Deletions cut 5 bases from V and 1 base from J, with 14 bases between. The V gene's germline CDR1 is SGHTA and CDR2 FQGTGA. The CDR3 has 15 amino acids.